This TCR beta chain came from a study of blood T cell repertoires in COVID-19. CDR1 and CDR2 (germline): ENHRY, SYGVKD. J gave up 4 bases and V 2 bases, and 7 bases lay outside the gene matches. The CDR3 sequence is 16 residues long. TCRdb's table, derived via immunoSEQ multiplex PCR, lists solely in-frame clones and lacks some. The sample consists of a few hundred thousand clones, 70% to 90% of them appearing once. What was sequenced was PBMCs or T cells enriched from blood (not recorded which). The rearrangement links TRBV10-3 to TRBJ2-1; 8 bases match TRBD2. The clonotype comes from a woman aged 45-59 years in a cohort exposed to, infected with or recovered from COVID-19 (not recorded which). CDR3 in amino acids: CAISERAGGKYNEQFF. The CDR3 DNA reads TGTGCCATCAGTGAGAGGGCGGGGGGCAAATACAATGAGCAGTTCTTC.